The entry below describes one T cell receptor (beta chain). Its antigen is not identified. The naive CD8 fraction comprised CD45RO-negative cells positively selected for CCR7 and excluded terminally differentiated effector memory CD45RA+ cells. Trimming removed 4 bases from V and 5 bases from J; junction bases left unmatched: 11. Germline CDR1 reads SGHRS; CDR2 reads YFSETQ. CDR3 length: 16 residues. The data stem from a study of shared clonotypes between healthy human individuals. Study findings and constraints: Generation probabilities were higher for clonotypes shared across all four sorted-subset donors than for unshared ones.

The table came from immunoSEQ multiplex PCR; TCRdb's copy has only in-frame clones and leaves some out. The sample contains 1.5 million to 2.5 million clones, about 95% of which appear only once. The source material was naive CD8+ T cells sorted from blood. This receptor was taken from a man aged 18 to 30 in good health. The chain uses TRBV5-1 and TRBJ1-4; 7 positions agree with TRBD1. CDR3 sequence: CASSLEPLGQNEKLFF. In nucleotides, the CDR3 is TGCGCCAGCAGCCTGGAACCCTTGGGACAGAATGAAAAACTGTTTTTT.